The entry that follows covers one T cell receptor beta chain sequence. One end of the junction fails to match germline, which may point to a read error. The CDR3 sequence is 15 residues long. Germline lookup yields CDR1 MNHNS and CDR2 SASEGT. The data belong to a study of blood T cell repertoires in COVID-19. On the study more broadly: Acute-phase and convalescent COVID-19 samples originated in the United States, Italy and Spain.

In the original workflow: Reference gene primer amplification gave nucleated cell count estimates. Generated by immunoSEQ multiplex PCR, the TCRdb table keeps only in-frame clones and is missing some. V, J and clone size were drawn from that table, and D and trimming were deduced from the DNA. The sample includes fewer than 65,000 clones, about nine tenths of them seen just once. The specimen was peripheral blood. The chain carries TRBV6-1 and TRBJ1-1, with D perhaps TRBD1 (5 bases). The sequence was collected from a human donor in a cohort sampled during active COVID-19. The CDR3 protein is CASSDRGQMKTEAFF. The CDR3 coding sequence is TGTGCCAGCAGTGATAGGGGCCAGATGAAGACTGAAGCTTTCTTT.